The TCR beta chain under discussion was sequenced for a study of cytomegalovirus exposure and HLA in healthy donors. CDR3 length: 12 residues. The germline CDR1 and CDR2 sequences are SGHVS and FQNEAQ. Trimming removed 9 bases at V and 0 bases at J, with 6 bases between. About this clone itself: Its matching antigen is unknown.

Study conclusions and caveats: Later analysis suggested most CMV-associated TCR beta chains were HLA-restricted. Later analysis identified a missense DCLRE1C variant that was linked to TCR beta V- and J-gene trimming.

Vbeta (60) and Jbeta (13) primers were used in the PCR. Generated by immunoSEQ multiplex PCR, the TCRdb table keeps only in-frame clones and is missing some. The table has a few hundred thousand clones, more than 65% seen once. The receptor comes from a woman in her 30s in good health and CMV-seronegative. This chain links TRBV7-8 with TRBJ2-1; possibly TRBD2 for D (5 bases). Sample: PBMCs. The CDR3 coding sequence is TGTGCCAGTCGGGGCTCCTACAATGAGCAGTTCTTC. Translating gives CASRGSYNEQFF. Full variable domain (remainder filled in from reference TRBV7-8 and TRBJ2-1): GAGVSQSPRYKVAKRGQDVALRCDPISGHVSLFWYQQALGQGPEFLTYFQNEAQLDKSGLPSDRFFAERPEGSVSTLKIQRTQQEDSAVYLCASRGSYNEQFFGPGTRLTVL.